This T cell receptor beta chain was identified during a study of CD8+CD57+ T cells in acquired aplastic anemia. Study results and caveats: Patients were compared with controls for CD8+ Simpson's diversity, and no significant difference emerged.

CD8+CD57+ cell expansion had been shown by flow cytometry in patients chosen for sequencing. V dropped 2 bases and J dropped 1 base, with 28 bases sitting between them. Germline CDR1 reads SEHNR; CDR2 reads FQNEAQ (reference sequence). The CDR3 is made up of 21 amino acids. As to this clonotype: Its target is unknown.

It was genomic DNA that served as the template for profiling TCR beta VDJ and CDR3. TCRdb itself ran the reads through MiXCR, one entry per CDR3 protein. The table shows under 250,000 distinct CDR3 sequences, with 65% occurring only once. The chain couples TRBV7-9 to TRBJ2-3; tentatively, D is TRBD2 (6 bases). This receptor was obtained from a human donor with aplastic anemia. The sample was sorted CD4+, CD8+, or CD8+CD57+ T cells (not recorded which) from PBMCs. The CDR3 loop is CASSLIPISPPSRGGTDTQYF. CDR3 coding DNA: TGTGCCAGCAGCTTAATTCCGATATCGCCTCCGAGTCGCGGGGGCACAGATACGCAGTATTTT.